This passage covers 17 T cell receptor beta chains from one sample sequenced in a study of OX40 agonist ivuxolimab in advanced cancers. Assay used: immunoSEQ multiplex PCR; TCRdb lists only in-frame clones, some missing. The sample holds roughly 9,900 clones; nearly 80% are singletons and the top ten take under 25%. The material sequenced was CD4+ or CD8+ T cells sorted from blood, taken in a trial of the OX40 agonist ivuxolimab. The receptor set was obtained from an adult with an advanced solid tumor such as melanoma, head and neck, liver or kidney cancer.

V usage is TRBV6-5 and J usage is TRBJ1-2, with D maybe TRBD1 (6 bases). Germline-derived CDR1 and CDR2 are MNHEY and SVGAGI. There are 13 residues in the CDR3. Deletions cut 6 bases from V and 8 bases from J, with 16 bases between. The CDR3 loop reads CASSDRRVGGYTF. The CDR3 coding sequence is TGTGCCAGCAGCGACAGGAGGGTAGGAGGCTACACCTTC.

The V and J genes are TRBV6-5 and TRBJ2-7; a possible D gene is TRBD1 (6 bases). The V gene lost 6 bases and the J gene lost 4 bases, with 10 bases spanning the gap. The CDR3 loop spans 12 amino acids. The germline CDR1 and CDR2 sequences are MNHEY and SVGAGI. DNA of the CDR3: TGTGCCAGCAGCTCGGACAGTTACGAGCAGTACTTC. Translated: CASSSDSYEQYF.

This clone occurred a few times. This chain links TRBV7-8 with TRBJ2-3; perhaps TRBD2 as D (6 bases). Trimming cost V 3 bases and J 1 base, with 11 bases left between them. The CDR3 is 15 amino acids. Germline CDR1 SGHVS, CDR2 FQNEAQ. The CDR3 DNA reads TGTGCCAGCAGCTTGACTAGACTCGGCACAGATACGCAGTATTTT. Translated: CASSLTRLGTDTQYF.

This sequence joins TRBV28 and TRBJ2-1; tentatively, D is TRBD1 (6 bases). Germline lookup yields CDR1 MDHEN and CDR2 SYDVKM. V lost 3 bases, J lost 2 bases, and 8 bases lay in between. CDR3 length equals 14 residues. This chain's CDR3 is CASSLTGPYNEQFF. CDR3 nucleotide sequence: TGTGCCAGCAGTTTGACAGGCCCCTACAATGAGCAGTTCTTC.

The chain joins TRBV6-1 to TRBJ2-1; 12 bases match TRBD2. The CDR3 sequence is 14 residues long. From germline, CDR1 is MNHNS and CDR2 SASEGT. After removal of 4 bases from V and 7 bases from J, the junction contained 2 bases not matched to a gene. In DNA form, the CDR3 reads TGTGCCAGCAGTGTTGGGACTAGCGGGAATGAGCAGTTCTTC. Encoded protein: CASSVGTSGNEQFF.

The genes are TRBV5-4 and TRBJ2-7; TRBD1 matches at 12 bases. Germline loops: CDR1 SGHNT, CDR2 YYREEE (reference sequence). V lost 4 bases, J lost 7 bases, and 12 bases stayed unmatched. This CDR3 is 16 amino acids long. The DNA for the CDR3 is TGTGCCAGCAGCCGCGGGACAGGGGGCCTCGTCTTAGAGCAGTACTTC. Translated, it gives CASSRGTGGLVLEQYF.

This chain links TRBV7-9 with TRBJ1-2, with TRBD1 identical over 7 bases. This CDR3 is 17 amino acids long. V was clipped by 4 bases and J by 2 bases; unmatched bases: 13. In germline, CDR1 is SEHNR, CDR2 FQNEAQ (reference sequence). This CDR3 is CASSSARTGPANYGYTF. CDR3 bases: TGTGCCAGCAGCTCAGCCAGGACAGGACCCGCCAACTATGGCTACACCTTC.

The chain links TRBV5-6 to TRBJ2-5; 11 nucleotides match TRBD2. This CDR3 comprises 17 residues. V shed 0 bases, J shed 7 bases, and the junction held 11 bases outside the gene matches. Germline CDR1 reads SGHDT; CDR2 reads YYEEEE. CDR3: CASSLAKLAGGLRTQYF. CDR3 sequence (DNA): TGTGCCAGCAGCTTGGCCAAATTAGCGGGAGGGTTAAGGACCCAGTACTTC.

The chain uses TRBV5-5 and TRBJ1-2; TRBD1 matches at 8 bases. The CDR3 consists of 13 residues. V shed 4 bases and J 4 bases; nucleotides not matched to a gene: 3. From germline, CDR1 is SGHKS and CDR2 YYEKEE (reference sequence). The CDR3 DNA reads as TGTGCCAGCAGCGTAGACAGGGGCTATGGCTACACCTTC. Its translation is CASSVDRGYGYTF.

The genes are TRBV7-2 and TRBJ2-2, with 9 bases matching TRBD2. Trimming at V came to 2 bases and at J to 5 bases, leaving 12 bases not matched to a gene. Per the germline V gene, CDR1 is SGHTA and CDR2 is FQGNSA. The length of the CDR3 is 18 residues. The CDR3 DNA follows: TGTGCCAGCAGCTTATATGGTGGCGGGAGGGGAAATACCGGGGAGCTGTTTTTT. This gives the protein CASSLYGGGRGNTGELFF.

The chain joins TRBV14 to TRBJ2-1; D gene uncertain. The CDR3 sequence is 12 residues long. Per the germline V gene, CDR1 is SGHDN and CDR2 is FVKESK. The V and J ends lost 0 bases and 9 bases respectively, with 6 bases between them. This CDR3 reads CASSQDSGEQFF. In DNA form, the CDR3 reads TGTGCCAGCAGCCAAGATTCCGGTGAGCAGTTCTTC.

This clone has only a few counts. The V call is TRBV27, the J call TRBJ1-5, with D possibly being TRBD1 (5 bases). Trimming pared 1 base from V and 7 bases from J, leaving 8 bases between. Germline V CDR1 and CDR2: MNHEY, SMNVEV (reference sequence). The length of the CDR3 is 13 residues. Here the CDR3 DNA reads TGTGCCAGCAGTTTATTCAGGGACCAGCCCCAGCATTTT. This translates into CASSLFRDQPQHF.

This clone was counted only a few times. The chain employs TRBV29-1 and TRBJ2-3; D gene unclear. CDR1 is SQVTM, CDR2 ANQGSEA, per germline. Trimming pared 2 bases from V and 0 bases from J, leaving 18 bases between. The CDR3 contains 17 residues. The CDR3 sequence: CSVEFIPAQSSTDTQYF. The CDR3 coding sequence is TGCAGCGTTGAATTCATCCCAGCACAGTCTAGCACAGATACGCAGTATTTT.

The chain employs TRBV7-9 and TRBJ2-4; 7 bases are a match to TRBD2. V lost 5 bases to trimming and J lost 0 bases; unmatched junction nucleotides: 7. The CDR3 runs 16 residues. CDR1 and CDR2 (germline): SEHNR, FQNEAQ (reference sequence). DNA of the CDR3: TGTGCCAGCAGCCCAGCTAGCGGAAGAGCCAAAAACATTCAGTACTTC. Amino acid sequence: CASSPASGRAKNIQYF. Combining the CDR3 with reference TRBV7-9 and TRBJ2-4 gives the whole variable domain DTGVSQNPRHKITKRGQNVTFRCDPISEHNRLYWYRQTLGQGPEFLTYFQNEAQLEKSRLLSDRFSAERPKGSFSTLEIQRTEQGDSAMYLCASSPASGRAKNIQYFGAGTRLSVL.

This chain links TRBV6-4 with TRBJ2-5, with 8 nucleotides matching TRBD2. Trimming at V came to 6 bases and at J to 5 bases, leaving 17 bases not matched to a gene. The V gene's germline CDR1 is MRHNA and CDR2 SNTAGT. The CDR3 extends over 17 amino acids. The CDR3 region is CASREKPRTSLRETQYF. The CDR3 nucleotides read TGTGCCAGCAGAGAGAAACCTCGGACTAGCCTGCGGGAGACCCAGTACTTC.

The rearrangement joins TRBV9 to TRBJ2-5; perhaps TRBD2 as D (5 bases). This CDR3 region has 14 residues. The V end lost 3 bases, the J end lost 5 bases, and 14 bases lay between the germline ends. CDR1 and CDR2 from the germline V gene are SGDLS and YYNGEE. The CDR3 loop reads CASSAVHGSETQYF. CDR3 coding DNA: TGTGCCAGCAGCGCGGTTCATGGGAGTGAGACCCAGTACTTC.

This clone was seen a single time. This rearrangement joins TRBV13 to TRBJ2-1, with D perhaps assigned TRBD1 or TRBD2 (6 bases each). V lost 5 bases to trimming and J lost 9 bases, with 14 bases between them. The germline CDR1 and CDR2 sequences are PRHDT and FYEKMQ (reference sequence). The CDR3 spans 13 residues. The CDR3 loop is CASSARGGPEQFF. CDR3 DNA: TGTGCCAGCAGCGCAAGAGGGGGGCCTGAGCAGTTCTTC.